This TCR beta chain was documented in a study of untreated major depressive disorder. Using immunoSEQ multiplex PCR, the repertoire was profiled, and TCRdb retains in-frame clones only, with some absent. Found here are approximately 20,000 clones, under 90% of them singletons; the top ten hold about 0.8%. Concerning this clone itself: The antigen is unknown. Other DNA sequences in this specimen translate into the identical CDR3.

Every participant had European ancestry. Roughly 30 ml of blood was drawn into EDTA tubes. The germline V and J ends were trimmed by 4 bases and 4 bases, with 1 base remaining between them. The CDR3 has 10 residues. Per the germline V gene, CDR1 is SNHLY and CDR2 is FYNNEI. The study, taken as a whole, reports: The sequencing tests were limited to three preselected Vbeta families. Compared with controls, depressed patients showed more TRBV05-01 (Vbeta 5.1) usage in CD4+ T cells.

The chain carries TRBV2 and TRBJ2-5, with D hard to call. The TCR was taken from a woman aged 30 to 39 in good health. Material: CD4+ T cells from PBMCs. The CDR3: CASSGETQYF. The CDR3 DNA reads as TGTGCCAGCAGTGGAGAGACCCAGTACTTC.